This section outlines one T cell receptor (beta chain) sequence together with its context. What it binds is unknown. Data came from immunoSEQ multiplex PCR; TCRdb stores just in-frame clones and leaves some out. The sample shows under 40,000 clones, roughly nine tenths of them seen only once. The data stem from a study of chemoradiotherapy in HPV16-positive cancers. Study in general: Two HPV16-positive patients' cells yielded candidate HPV-specific clones and common motifs. Findings and caveats of the study: Functional assays defining HPV-specific T cells used only two HPV16-positive patients. Non-HPV-specific T cells did not expand in tumors during treatment, whereas candidate HPV-specific clones and E7-related motifs did.

Over chemoradiotherapy, repertoires were sampled more than once. CDR1 LGHNA and CDR2 YSLEER come from the germline V gene. This CDR3 has 15 residues. Germline trimming cut 3 bases from V and 4 bases from J; bases unmatched to any gene: 6. The sample consisted of blood, taken from a patient who underwent chemoradiotherapy. The clonotype originates from a human donor with HPV-associated anogenital cancer. The chain is built from TRBV4-3 and TRBJ2-7, with 10 bases matching TRBD1. The DNA for the CDR3 is TGCGCCAGCAGCCACGCGACAGGGGGCCGATACGAGCAGTACTTC. Its translation is CASSHATGGRYEQYF.